The next 20 T cell receptor beta chains were all read from a single sample in a study of control samples from healthy donors and cancer patients. Sequencing was performed with immunoSEQ multiplex PCR; in TCRdb, only in-frame clones are kept and a portion is missing. Of approximately 94,000 clones in the sample, more than 85% were seen once. Sequenced material: blood. The receptors originated from a woman aged 45 to 65 in good health.

This clone appeared a single time. The chain couples TRBV28 to TRBJ1-5, with D maybe TRBD1 (5 bases). This CDR3 comprises 14 residues. Germline V lookup: CDR1 MDHEN, CDR2 SYDVKM. Trimming shortened V by 3 bases and J by 9 bases, and 15 bases separated the two germline ends. The CDR3 sequence is CASSFFWGPRPQHF. The CDR3 DNA follows: TGTGCCAGCAGTTTTTTCTGGGGCCCCCGGCCCCAGCATTTT.

This rearrangement joins TRBV7-3 to TRBJ2-3; unclear D gene. The V end was cut by 5 bases, the J end by 4 bases, with 13 bases between. Germline loops: CDR1 SGHTA, CDR2 FQGTGA. The CDR3 has 14 residues. The CDR3 sequence: CASSHDGYADTQYF. Written as DNA, the CDR3 is TGTGCCAGCAGCCACGACGGGTACGCAGATACGCAGTATTTT.

The genes are TRBV9 and TRBJ2-3; 11 bases fit TRBD2. The CDR3 contains 16 residues. Germline lookup yields CDR1 SGDLS and CDR2 YYNGEE. V was clipped by 0 bases and J by 3 bases; unmatched bases: 3. The CDR3 nucleotides are TGTGCCAGCAGCGTAGCTCTAGCGGGGGGAACAGATACGCAGTATTTT. Translating gives CASSVALAGGTDTQYF.

The chain's CDR3 is CASSFGGANVLTF. CDR3 DNA: TGTGCCAGCAGTTTCGGAGGGGCCAACGTCCTGACTTTC. The chain carries TRBV12-3 or TRBV12-4 and TRBJ2-6; D gene uncertain. The CDR3 sequence is 13 residues long. The V end lost 3 bases, the J end lost 4 bases, and 4 bases lay between the germline ends.

The chain has TRBV7-8 and TRBJ1-2; D ambiguous. CDR1 is SGHVS, CDR2 FQNEAQ, per germline. The CDR3 has 11 amino acids. The ends were cut back, 3 bases at V and 4 bases at J, with 3 bases in the middle. Here the CDR3 reads CASSFGYGYTF. The CDR3 region has the DNA TGTGCCAGCAGCTTCGGCTATGGCTACACCTTC.

The chain employs TRBV19 and TRBJ2-1; 8 positions match TRBD1. Germline V gives CDR1 LNHDA, CDR2 SQIVND (reference sequence). Trimming at V came to 6 bases and at J to 6 bases, leaving 4 bases not matched to a gene. The CDR3 covers 13 residues. CDR3 DNA: TGTGCCAGTAGGAAAACAGGGGGCAATGAGCAGTTCTTC. Its protein product is CASRKTGGNEQFF. Based on the CDR3 plus reference TRBV19 and TRBJ2-1, the full variable domain is DGGITQSPKYLFRKEGQNVTLSCEQNLNHDAMYWYRQDPGQGLRLIYYSQIVNDFQKGDIAEGYSVSREKKESFPLTVTSAQKNPTAFYLCASRKTGGNEQFFGPGTRLTVL.

The V call is TRBV30, the J call TRBJ1-6, with D possibly being TRBD1 (5 bases). The V gene lost 2 bases and the J gene lost 7 bases, with 12 bases spanning the gap. The germline V gene has CDR1 GTSNPN and CDR2 SVGIG (reference sequence). The CDR3 runs 14 residues. The CDR3 nucleotides read TGTGCCTGGAGTCCGGACGGGGGGAATTCACCCCTCCACTTT. Translating it yields CAWSPDGGNSPLHF.

The rearrangement joins TRBV9 to TRBJ2-2; 9 positions match TRBD2. Germline trimming cut 6 bases from V and 1 base from J; bases unmatched to any gene: 4. The CDR3 is 15 amino acids. Germline CDR1 SGDLS, CDR2 YYNGEE. This CDR3 is CASTLTSGNTGELFF. CDR3 coding DNA: TGTGCCAGCACCTTGACTAGCGGGAACACCGGGGAGCTGTTTTTT.

This clone was detected a few times. The rearrangement links TRBV9 to TRBJ1-2; no firm D call. The CDR3 is made up of 12 amino acids. Germline assignment: CDR1 SGDLS and CDR2 YYNGEE. V was shortened by 2 bases and J by 8 bases, with 10 bases between the two germline ends. CDR3 loop: CASSVIGLGYTF. The CDR3 DNA is TGTGCCAGCAGCGTGATCGGGCTCGGCTACACCTTC.

The chain uses TRBV5-5 and TRBJ2-1, with D unclear. Germline-derived CDR1 and CDR2 are SGHKS and YYEKEE (reference sequence). This CDR3 comprises 16 residues. Trimming pared 0 bases from V and 0 bases from J, leaving 10 bases between. CDR3 coding DNA: TGTGCCAGCAGCTTGGTGGTGGGAAGCTCCTACAATGAGCAGTTCTTC. It yields the protein CASSLVVGSSYNEQFF. Using reference TRBV5-5 and TRBJ2-1 for the parts outside the CDR3, the full variable domain is DAGVTQSPTHLIKTRGQQVTLRCSPISGHKSVSWYQQVLGQGPQFIFQYYEKEERGRGNFPDRFSARQFPNYSSELNVNALLLGDSALYLCASSLVVGSSYNEQFFGPGTRLTVL.

This clone has only one observation. The chain employs TRBV6-2 or TRBV6-3 and TRBJ2-2; TRBD1 matches at 8 bases. Trimming cost V 2 bases and J 1 base; bases outside gene matches: 6. In germline, CDR1 is MNHEY, CDR2 SVGEGT. The CDR3 spans 17 residues. Here the CDR3 DNA reads TGTGCCAGCAGTTACCTCGCAGGGGGCGTGAACACCGGGGAGCTGTTTTTT. Protein product: CASSYLAGGVNTGELFF.

The chain couples TRBV13 to TRBJ1-2, with 7 bases that match TRBD1. V shed 5 bases and J 5 bases; nucleotides not matched to a gene: 8. The germline V gene encodes CDR1 PRHDT and CDR2 FYEKMQ (reference sequence). CDR3 length: 14 residues. The CDR3 DNA follows: TGTGCCAGCAGCATTACCCTGACAGGGTATGGCTACACCTTC. As protein: CASSITLTGYGYTF. The full variable domain, rest sourced from reference TRBV13 and TRBJ1-2, is AAGVIQSPRHLIKEKRETATLKCYPIPRHDTVYWYQQGPGQDPQFLISFYEKMQSDKGSIPDRFSAQQFSDYHSELNMSSLELGDSALYFCASSITLTGYGYTFGSGTRLTVV.

The genes are TRBV5-4 and TRBJ2-1, with a weak D call TRBD1 (5 bases). Trimming shortened V by 0 bases and J by 1 base, and 11 bases separated the two germline ends. Germline loops: CDR1 SGHNT, CDR2 YYREEE (reference sequence). The CDR3 runs 16 residues. For the CDR3, the DNA is TGTGCCAGCAGCTTGGATACAGGCCTATCCTACAATGAGCAGTTCTTC. Amino acid sequence: CASSLDTGLSYNEQFF.

A few counts support this clone. This rearrangement joins TRBV14 to TRBJ2-5, with D perhaps assigned TRBD1 or TRBD2 (5 bases each). The CDR3 runs 15 residues. Trimming took 4 bases from V and 3 from J, leaving 15 bases between them. Germline V gene lookup returns CDR1 SGHDN and CDR2 FVKESK. The CDR3 coding sequence is TGTGCCAGCAGCCCTGGGACCGGAGCTAAAGAGACCCAGTACTTC. Translating it yields CASSPGTGAKETQYF.

This chain joins TRBV19 and TRBJ2-2, with unresolved D. The CDR3 extends over 13 amino acids. From germline, CDR1 is LNHDA and CDR2 SQIVND (reference sequence). Trimming cost V 11 bases and J 6 bases, with 16 bases left between them. This CDR3 reads CALRPETPGELFF. In DNA form, the CDR3 reads TGTGCCCTAAGGCCAGAAACCCCCGGGGAGCTGTTTTTT.

The CDR3 here is CATKAGYGTEAFF. Written as DNA, the CDR3 is TGTGCCACCAAGGCAGGGTATGGCACTGAAGCTTTCTTT. The V and J genes are TRBV24-1 and TRBJ1-1, with a weak D call TRBD1 (5 bases). Germline V gene sequence: CDR1 KGHDR, CDR2 SFDVKD. The V end lost 8 bases, the J end lost 4 bases, and 13 bases lay between the germline ends. CDR3 length equals 13 residues.

The J gene is TRBJ2-7, the V gene TRBV4-1; tentative D call: TRBD2 (5 bases). The CDR3 is 16 amino acids. Germline V gene lookup returns CDR1 MGHRA and CDR2 YSYEKL. V dropped 0 bases and J dropped 0 bases, with 12 bases sitting between them. The CDR3 DNA is TGCGCCAGCAGCCAAGATCCAATGGGGAGCTCCTACGAGCAGTACTTC. Translation: CASSQDPMGSSYEQYF.

About this clone itself: The same CDR3 is also encoded by other DNA sequences in this sample. This chain uses TRBV14 with TRBJ1-2; perhaps TRBD1 as D (6 bases). The CDR3 covers 13 residues. The ends were cut back, 2 bases at V and 4 bases at J, with 8 bases in the middle. Per the germline V gene, CDR1 is SGHDN and CDR2 is FVKESK. The CDR3 coding sequence is TGTGCCAGCAGCCAAAACAGGGTCTATGGCTACACCTTC. Its translation is CASSQNRVYGYTF.

V gene TRBV4-3 combines with J gene TRBJ2-7, with D unclear. V was clipped by 0 bases and J by 6 bases, with 15 bases between them. Germline CDR1 LGHNA, CDR2 YSLEER. The CDR3 sequence is 15 residues long. The CDR3: CASSQDLAKTSEQYV. The CDR3 DNA reads as TGCGCCAGCAGCCAAGATTTAGCAAAGACCTCCGAGCAGTACGTC.

The chain is built from TRBV18 and TRBJ2-5, with 8 bases that match TRBD2. This CDR3 is built from 17 residues. With 2 bases clipped from V and 6 bases from J, the junction kept 14 bases outside the gene matches. Germline loops: CDR1 KGHSH, CDR2 LQKENI. Here the CDR3 DNA reads TGTGCCAGCTCACCAACGGGACTAGGGAGTTCTATGAAGACCCAGTACTTC. This gives the protein CASSPTGLGSSMKTQYF.